This TCR beta chain was identified during a study of blood T cell repertoires in COVID-19. Data came from immunoSEQ multiplex PCR; TCRdb stores just in-frame clones and leaves some out. The sample includes some 320,000 clones, approximately 87% of them seen just once. V dropped 0 bases and J dropped 5; count of bases not matched to a gene: 8. Germline V gene sequence: CDR1 MNHEY, CDR2 SVGAGI. The length of the CDR3 is 16 residues. The sample comprised peripheral blood. The source is a woman in her 50s who had recovered from COVID-19. The J gene is TRBJ1-1, the V gene TRBV6-5; 8 nucleotides line up with TRBD1. In DNA, the CDR3 is TGTGCCAGCAGTTACTCGAGGCAGGGGGCGCGGACTGAAGCTTTCTTT. It translates to CASSYSRQGARTEAFF.